This TCR beta chain was retrieved from a study of blood T cells in healthy people across ages. Findings and caveats of the study: Considered underestimates were the diversity estimates obtained from one million T cells.

Through a sample-barcoded 5' primer and a J-beta primer mix, a second PCR was run for about 6 to 11 cycles. A template-switch adaptor containing 12 random nucleotides labeled each cDNA molecule. TCRdb used MiXCR to reprocess the 5' RACE reads, holding one entry per CDR3 protein. The repertoire holds 600,000 to 850,000 distinct CDR3 sequences, with more than 20% as singletons. This CDR3 region has 16 residues. The germline V gene encodes CDR1 SSHAT and CDR2 FNYEAQ (reference sequence). As to this clonotype: What it recognizes is unknown. Its ends do not fully match the called genes, so a read error is possible.

These same data were also listed under a study on T cells of mothers and their children. In that study: It was found that thymic selection shapes TCR recombination output similarly in related and unrelated pairs. Relative to unrelated pairs, biologically related mother-child dyads exhibited marginally greater, non-significant overlap.

Sequencing used blood. The rearrangement uses TRBV7-7 and TRBJ2-5; 8 bases map to TRBD1. This clonotype originated in a boy aged 5 to 17 in good health. DNA of the CDR3: TGTGCTAGCAGCTTAGCAGGGGGCAGGGCCCAAGAGACCCAGTACTTC. Translated: CASSLAGGRAQETQYF.